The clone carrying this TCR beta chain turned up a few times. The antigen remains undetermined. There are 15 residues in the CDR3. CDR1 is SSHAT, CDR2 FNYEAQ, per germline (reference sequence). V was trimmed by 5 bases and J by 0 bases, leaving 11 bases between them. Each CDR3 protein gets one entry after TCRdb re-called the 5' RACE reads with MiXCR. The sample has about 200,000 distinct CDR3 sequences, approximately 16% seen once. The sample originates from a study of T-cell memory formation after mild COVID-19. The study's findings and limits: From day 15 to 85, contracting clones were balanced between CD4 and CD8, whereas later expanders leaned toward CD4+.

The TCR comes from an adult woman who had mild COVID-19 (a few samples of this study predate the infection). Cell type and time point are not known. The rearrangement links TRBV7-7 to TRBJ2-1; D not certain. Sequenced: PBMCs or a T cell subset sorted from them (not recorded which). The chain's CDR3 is CASSLDRSSYNEQFF. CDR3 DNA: TGTGCCAGCAGCCTCGACCGAAGCTCCTACAATGAGCAGTTCTTC.